The present T cell receptor (beta chain) was sequenced within a study of blood T cell repertoires in COVID-19. V gave up 5 bases and J gave up 5 bases, with 6 bases separating them. This CDR3 spans 12 amino acids. The germline gives CDR1 SNHLY, CDR2 FYNNEI. The table came from immunoSEQ multiplex PCR; TCRdb's copy has only in-frame clones and leaves some out. The data contain roughly 62,000 clones, about 87% of them singletons. Specimen: peripheral blood. The clonotype originates from a human donor with active COVID-19. The donor label of this sample is uncertain. V is TRBV2 and J is TRBJ2-2; tentative D call: TRBD1 (6 bases). CDR3 in amino acids: CASSQGTGELFF. The CDR3 DNA reads TGTGCCAGCAGTCAGGGGACCGGGGAGCTGTTTTTT.